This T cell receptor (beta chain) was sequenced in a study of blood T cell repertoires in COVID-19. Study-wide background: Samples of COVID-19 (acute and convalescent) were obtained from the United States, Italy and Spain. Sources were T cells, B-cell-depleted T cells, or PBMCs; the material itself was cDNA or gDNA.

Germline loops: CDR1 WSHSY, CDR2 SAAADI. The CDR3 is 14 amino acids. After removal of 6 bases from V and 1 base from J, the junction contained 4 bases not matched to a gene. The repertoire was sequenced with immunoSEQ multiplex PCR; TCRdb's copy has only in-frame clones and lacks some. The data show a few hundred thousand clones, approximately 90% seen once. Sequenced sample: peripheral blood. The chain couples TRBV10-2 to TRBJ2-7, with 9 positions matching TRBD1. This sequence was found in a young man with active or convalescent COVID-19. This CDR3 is CASRGGTGSYEQYF. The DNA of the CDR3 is TGCGCCAGCAGGGGTGGGACAGGGTCCTACGAGCAGTACTTC.